This is a list of T cell receptor beta chains from one sample in a study of CD4+ T cells in melanoma. The protocol was immunoSEQ multiplex PCR, while the TCRdb copy is restricted to in-frame clones and leaves out a portion. The sample consists of around 110,000 clones, about 92% of them appearing once. Sequenced material: peripheral blood. All receptors come from a human donor with melanoma. Each CDR3 is given with its conserved first and last residue. The D gene is left open where the match is weak. Only part of the rows carry a size: once, few, many, or a class if the clone is expanded.

abundance	v_gene	d_gene	j_gene	CDR3nt	CDR3aa
NA	TRBV7-2	NA	TRBJ2-7	TGTGCCAGCAGCCCCAGGTCTGCCTACGAGCAGTACTTC	CASSPRSAYEQYF
NA	TRBV5-1	NA	TRBJ1-5	TGCGCCAGCAGCTTGGGTGAGGGTTATAGCAATCAGCCCCAGCATTTT	CASSLGEGYSNQPQHF
NA	TRBV6-5	TRBD1	TRBJ1-1	TGTGCCAGCGGGAAGGGACAGACGAACACTGAAGCTTTCTTT	CASGKGQTNTEAFF
NA	TRBV7-2	NA	TRBJ1-6	TGTGCCAGCAGCTTTGGGGGAACGTCTGCCCTCCACTTT	CASSFGGTSALHF
once	TRBV15	TRBD2	TRBJ2-5	TGTGCCACCAGCAGAGCGGGCGGGGGCCAAGAGACCCAGTACTTC	CATSRAGGGQETQYF
once	TRBV5-1	TRBD2	TRBJ2-7	TGCGCCAGCAGCTTGAATCTAGCGGGAGCCCACGAGCAGTACTTC	CASSLNLAGAHEQYF
NA	TRBV5-4	NA	TRBJ2-2	TGTGCCAGCAGCTTGGGCAGCGTAGGCACCGGGGAGCTGTTTTTT	CASSLGSVGTGELFF
NA	TRBV27	NA	TRBJ2-2	TGTGCCAGCAGTTCTCCCCGGGGTCTGGAGACCGGGGAGCTGTTTTTT	CASSSPRGLETGELFF
NA	TRBV7-2	TRBD1	TRBJ2-3	TGTGCCAGCAGCTTGACAGGGGGCACAGATACGCAGTATTTT	CASSLTGGTDTQYF
NA	TRBV9	TRBD1	TRBJ1-1	TGTGCCAGCAGCCCAACCGGGACAGGGGGCGAAGCTTTCTTT	CASSPTGTGGEAFF
NA	TRBV7-3	TRBD2	TRBJ2-6	TGTGCCAGCAGCCCTAAACCGGGACTAGCGGGGTTCGCTGGGGCCAACGTCCTGACTTTC	CASSPKPGLAGFAGANVLTF
NA	TRBV6-1	NA	TRBJ1-5	TGTGCCAGCAGCGTCCGGTTGGGCAATCAGCCCCAGCATTTT	CASSVRLGNQPQHF
NA	TRBV6-6	TRBD1	TRBJ2-7	TGTGCCAGCAGTTTAACAGGGGCAGACGAGCAGTACTTC	CASSLTGADEQYF
NA	TRBV29-1	NA	TRBJ2-7	TGCAGCGTTGGAGGCGGGGAGCGGGCTATCTACGAGCAGTACTTC	CSVGGGERAIYEQYF